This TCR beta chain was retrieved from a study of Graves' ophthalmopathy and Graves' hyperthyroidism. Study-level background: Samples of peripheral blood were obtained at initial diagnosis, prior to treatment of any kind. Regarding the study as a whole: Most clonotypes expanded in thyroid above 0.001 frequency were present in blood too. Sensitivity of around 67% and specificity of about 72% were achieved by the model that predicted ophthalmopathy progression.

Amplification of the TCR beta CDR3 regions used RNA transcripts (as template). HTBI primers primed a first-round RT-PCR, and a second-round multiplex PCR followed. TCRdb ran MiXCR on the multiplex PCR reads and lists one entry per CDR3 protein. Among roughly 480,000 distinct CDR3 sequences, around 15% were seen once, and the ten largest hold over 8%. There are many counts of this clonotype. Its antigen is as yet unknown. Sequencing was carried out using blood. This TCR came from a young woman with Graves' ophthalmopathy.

CDR3 nucleotides: TGCAGCGTTAGGACAGGGACGAACACTGAAGCTTTCTTT. This sequence encodes CSVRTGTNTEAFF. V and J are TRBV29-1 and TRBJ1-1, with TRBD1 matching 8 bases. The CDR3 sequence is 13 residues long. V gave up 5 bases and J gave up 1 base; unmatched junction bases: 3. CDR1 SQVTM and CDR2 ANQGSEA come from the germline V gene.